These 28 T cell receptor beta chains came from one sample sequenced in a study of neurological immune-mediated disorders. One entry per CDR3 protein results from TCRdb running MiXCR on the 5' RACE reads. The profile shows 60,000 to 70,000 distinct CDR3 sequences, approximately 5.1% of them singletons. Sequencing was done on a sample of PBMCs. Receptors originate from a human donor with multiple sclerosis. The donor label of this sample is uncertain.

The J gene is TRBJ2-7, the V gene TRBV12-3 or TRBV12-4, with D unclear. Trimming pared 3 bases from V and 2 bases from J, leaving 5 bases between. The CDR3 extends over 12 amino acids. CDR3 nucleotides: TGTGCCAGCAGTTTCCCCCCCTACGAGCAGTACTTC. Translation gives CASSFPPYEQYF.

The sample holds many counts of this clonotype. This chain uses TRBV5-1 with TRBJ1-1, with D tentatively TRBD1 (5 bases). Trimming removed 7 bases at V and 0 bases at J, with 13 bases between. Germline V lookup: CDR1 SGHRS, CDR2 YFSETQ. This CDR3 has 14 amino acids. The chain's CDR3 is CASFVDTMNTEAFF. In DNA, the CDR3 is TGCGCCAGCTTCGTGGACACCATGAACACTGAAGCTTTCTTT.

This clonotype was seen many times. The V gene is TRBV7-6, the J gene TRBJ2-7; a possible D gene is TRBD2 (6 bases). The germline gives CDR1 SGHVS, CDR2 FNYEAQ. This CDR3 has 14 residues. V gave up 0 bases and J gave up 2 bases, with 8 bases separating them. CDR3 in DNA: TGTGCCAGCAGCTTAGCGCGGGGAACCTACGAGCAGTACTTC. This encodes CASSLARGTYEQYF.

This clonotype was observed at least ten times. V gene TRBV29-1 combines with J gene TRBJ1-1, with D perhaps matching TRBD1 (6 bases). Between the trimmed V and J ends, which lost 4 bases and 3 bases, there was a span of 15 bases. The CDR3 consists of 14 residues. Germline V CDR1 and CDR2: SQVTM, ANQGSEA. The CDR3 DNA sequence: TGCAGCGTTGCGTCCGGGACACCATACACTGAAGCTTTCTTT. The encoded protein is CSVASGTPYTEAFF.

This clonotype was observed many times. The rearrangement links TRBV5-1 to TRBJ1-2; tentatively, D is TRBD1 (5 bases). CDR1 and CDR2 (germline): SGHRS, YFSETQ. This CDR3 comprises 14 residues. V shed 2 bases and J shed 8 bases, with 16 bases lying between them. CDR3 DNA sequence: TGCGCCAGCAGCTTTGTCGTGGGACGGGAAGGCTACACCTTC. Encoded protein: CASSFVVGREGYTF.

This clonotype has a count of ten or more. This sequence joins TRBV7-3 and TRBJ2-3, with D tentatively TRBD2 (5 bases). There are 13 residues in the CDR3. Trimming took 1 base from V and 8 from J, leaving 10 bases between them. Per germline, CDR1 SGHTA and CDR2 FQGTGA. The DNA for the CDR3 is TGTGCCAGCAGCTTAAGAGGGCCCGGTACGCAGTATTTT. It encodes CASSLRGPGTQYF.

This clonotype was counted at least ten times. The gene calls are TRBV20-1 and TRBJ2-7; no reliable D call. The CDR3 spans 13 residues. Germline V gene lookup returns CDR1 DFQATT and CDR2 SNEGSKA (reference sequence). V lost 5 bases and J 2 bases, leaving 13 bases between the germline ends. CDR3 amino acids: CSARPTSAYEQYF. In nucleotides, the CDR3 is TGCAGTGCTCGGCCGACTTCGGCCTACGAGCAGTACTTC.

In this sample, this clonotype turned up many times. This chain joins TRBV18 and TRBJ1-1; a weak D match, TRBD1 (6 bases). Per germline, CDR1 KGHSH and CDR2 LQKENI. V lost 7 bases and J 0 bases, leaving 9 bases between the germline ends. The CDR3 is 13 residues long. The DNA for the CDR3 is TGTGCCAGCTTACAGGGTTTGAACACTGAAGCTTTCTTT. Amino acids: CASLQGLNTEAFF.

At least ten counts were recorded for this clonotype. The CDR3: CASSFTRGATEAFF. The CDR3, as DNA: TGTGCCAGCAGTTTCACCAGGGGGGCCACTGAAGCTTTCTTT. V and J are TRBV6-5 and TRBJ1-1; TRBD1 aligns across 7 bases. This CDR3 spans 14 amino acids. Trimming at V came to 4 bases and at J to 4 bases, leaving 6 bases not matched to a gene. Looked up from germline, CDR1 is MNHEY and CDR2 is SVGAGI.

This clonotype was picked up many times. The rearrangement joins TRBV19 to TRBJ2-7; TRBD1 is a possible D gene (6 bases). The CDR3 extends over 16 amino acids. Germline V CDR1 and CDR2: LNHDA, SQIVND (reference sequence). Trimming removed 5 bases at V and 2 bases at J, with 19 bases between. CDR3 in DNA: TGTGCCAGTAGTCCCAAAGCCCGGGACATTACCTACGAGCAGTACTTC. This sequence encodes CASSPKARDITYEQYF.

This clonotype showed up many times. In DNA form, the CDR3 reads TGTGCCAGCAGCTTAGCCCTCTATACAGATACGCAGTATTTT. Translating it yields CASSLALYTDTQYF. J is TRBJ2-3 and V is TRBV7-2; D is uncertain. V was shortened by 0 bases and J by 3 bases, with 7 bases between the two germline ends. Germline V gene sequence: CDR1 SGHTA, CDR2 FQGNSA. The CDR3 contains 14 residues.

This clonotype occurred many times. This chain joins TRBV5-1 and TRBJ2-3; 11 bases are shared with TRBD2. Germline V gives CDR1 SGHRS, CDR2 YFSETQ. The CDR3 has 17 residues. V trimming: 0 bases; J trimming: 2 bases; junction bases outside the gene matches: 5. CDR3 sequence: CASSLGLAGISTDTQYF. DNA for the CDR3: TGCGCCAGCAGCTTGGGACTAGCGGGGATCTCCACAGATACGCAGTATTTT.

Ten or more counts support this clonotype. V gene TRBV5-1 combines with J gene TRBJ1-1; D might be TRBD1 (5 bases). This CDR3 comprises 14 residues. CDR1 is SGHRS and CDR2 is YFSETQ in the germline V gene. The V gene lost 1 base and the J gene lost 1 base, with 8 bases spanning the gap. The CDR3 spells CASSLLQGNTEAFF. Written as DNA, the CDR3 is TGCGCCAGCAGCTTGCTGCAGGGGAACACTGAAGCTTTCTTT. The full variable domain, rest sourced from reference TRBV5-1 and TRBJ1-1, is KAGVTQTPRYLIKTRGQQVTLSCSPISGHRSVSWYQQTPGQGLQFLFEYFSETQRNKGNFPGRFSGRQFSNSRSEMNVSTLELGDSALYLCASSLLQGNTEAFFGQGTRLTVV.

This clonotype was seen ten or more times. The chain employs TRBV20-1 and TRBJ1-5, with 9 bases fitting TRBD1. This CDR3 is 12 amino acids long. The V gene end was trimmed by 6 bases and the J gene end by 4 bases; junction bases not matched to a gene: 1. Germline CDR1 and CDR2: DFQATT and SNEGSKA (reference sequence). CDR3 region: CSADRGNQPQHF. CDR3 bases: TGCAGTGCAGACAGGGGGAATCAGCCCCAGCATTTT.

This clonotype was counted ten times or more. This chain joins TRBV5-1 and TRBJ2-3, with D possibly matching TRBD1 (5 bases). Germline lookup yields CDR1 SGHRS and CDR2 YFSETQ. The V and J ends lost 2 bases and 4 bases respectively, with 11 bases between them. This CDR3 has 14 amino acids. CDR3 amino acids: CASSFGAGSDTQYF. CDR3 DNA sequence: TGCGCCAGCAGCTTTGGGGCAGGGTCAGATACGCAGTATTTT.

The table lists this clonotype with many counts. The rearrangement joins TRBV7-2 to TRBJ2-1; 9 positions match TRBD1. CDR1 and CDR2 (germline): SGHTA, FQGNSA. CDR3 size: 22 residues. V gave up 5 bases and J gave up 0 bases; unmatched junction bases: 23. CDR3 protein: CASSRRQGERGIERSSYNEQFF. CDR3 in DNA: TGTGCCAGCAGCCGCAGACAGGGGGAGCGGGGTATCGAAAGGAGCTCCTACAATGAGCAGTTCTTC.

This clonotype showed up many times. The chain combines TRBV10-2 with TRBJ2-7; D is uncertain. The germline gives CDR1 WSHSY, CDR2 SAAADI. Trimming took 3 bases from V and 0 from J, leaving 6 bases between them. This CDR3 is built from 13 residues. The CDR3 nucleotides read TGCGCCAGCAGTGAAGGCAGCTCCTACGAGCAGTACTTC. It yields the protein CASSEGSSYEQYF.

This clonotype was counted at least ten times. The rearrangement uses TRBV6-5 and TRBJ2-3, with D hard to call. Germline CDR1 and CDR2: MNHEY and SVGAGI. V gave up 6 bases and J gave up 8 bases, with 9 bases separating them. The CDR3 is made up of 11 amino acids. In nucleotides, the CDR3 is TGTGCCAGCAGGGGTAGCCGTACGCAGTATTTT. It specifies CASRGSRTQYF.

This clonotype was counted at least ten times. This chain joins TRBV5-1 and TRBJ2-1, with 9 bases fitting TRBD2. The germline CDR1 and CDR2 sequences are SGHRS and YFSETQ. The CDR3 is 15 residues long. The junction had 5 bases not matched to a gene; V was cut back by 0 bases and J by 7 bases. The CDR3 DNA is TGCGCCAGCAGCTTGGGACTAGCGGCTGGGAATGAGCAGTTCTTC. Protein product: CASSLGLAAGNEQFF.

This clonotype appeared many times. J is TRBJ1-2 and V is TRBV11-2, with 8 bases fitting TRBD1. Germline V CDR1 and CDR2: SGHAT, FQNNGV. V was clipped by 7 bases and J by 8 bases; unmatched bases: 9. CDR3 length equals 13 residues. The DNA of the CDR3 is TGTGCCAGCACCACCGACAGGGGAACCGGCTACACCTTC. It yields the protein CASTTDRGTGYTF.

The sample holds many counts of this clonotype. CDR3 protein: CATSRDYTDYGYTF. The CDR3, as DNA: TGTGCCACCAGCAGAGATTACACGGACTATGGCTACACCTTC. This sequence joins TRBV15 and TRBJ1-2, with D hard to call. The germline V and J ends were trimmed by 0 bases and 3 bases, with 8 bases remaining between them. CDR3 length equals 14 residues. Germline lookup yields CDR1 LNHNV and CDR2 YYDKDF (reference sequence).

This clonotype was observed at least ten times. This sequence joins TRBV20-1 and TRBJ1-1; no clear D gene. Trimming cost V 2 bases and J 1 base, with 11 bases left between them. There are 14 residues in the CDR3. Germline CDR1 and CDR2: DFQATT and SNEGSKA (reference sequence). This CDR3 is CSARPVTPNTEAFF. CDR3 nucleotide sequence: TGCAGTGCTAGACCGGTAACCCCGAACACTGAAGCTTTCTTT.

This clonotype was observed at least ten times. In DNA, the CDR3 is TGTGCCAGCAGCCAGGGCCTGGGGGGAGGCGAGCAGTACTTC. Protein: CASSQGLGGGEQYF. The V call is TRBV3-1, the J call TRBJ2-7, with D possibly TRBD2 on 6 matching bases. This CDR3 is built from 14 residues. Germline V lookup: CDR1 LGHDT, CDR2 YNNKEL (reference sequence). The V end was cut by 3 bases, the J end by 6 bases, with 15 bases between.

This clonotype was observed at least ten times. The CDR3 spells CAWSAPGGGYEQYF. CDR3 DNA sequence: TGTGCCTGGAGTGCCCCGGGAGGAGGCTACGAGCAGTACTTC. V is TRBV30 and J is TRBJ2-7; 7 bases align to TRBD2. Germline V lookup: CDR1 GTSNPN, CDR2 SVGIG (reference sequence). The CDR3 has 14 amino acids. V lost 1 base and J lost 3; bases outside the gene matches: 6.

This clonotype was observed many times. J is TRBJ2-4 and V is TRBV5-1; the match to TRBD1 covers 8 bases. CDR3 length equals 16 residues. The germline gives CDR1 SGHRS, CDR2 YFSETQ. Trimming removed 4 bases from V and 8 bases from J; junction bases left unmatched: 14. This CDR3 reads CASSLSSSGGWDIQYF. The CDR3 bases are TGCGCCAGCAGCCTCTCATCCTCAGGGGGCTGGGACATTCAGTACTTC.

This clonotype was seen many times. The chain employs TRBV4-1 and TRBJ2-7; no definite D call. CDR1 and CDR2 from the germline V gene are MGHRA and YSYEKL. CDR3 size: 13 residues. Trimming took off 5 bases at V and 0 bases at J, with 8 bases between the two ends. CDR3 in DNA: TGCGCCAGCAGCTCCCCAGGCTCCTACGAGCAGTACTTC. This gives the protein CASSSPGSYEQYF.

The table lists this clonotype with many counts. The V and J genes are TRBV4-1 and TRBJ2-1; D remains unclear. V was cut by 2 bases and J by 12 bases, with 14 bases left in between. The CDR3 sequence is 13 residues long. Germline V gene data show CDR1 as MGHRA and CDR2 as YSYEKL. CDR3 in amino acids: CASSQIGSGRQFF. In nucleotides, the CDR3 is TGCGCCAGCAGCCAAATCGGTTCGGGTAGGCAGTTCTTC.

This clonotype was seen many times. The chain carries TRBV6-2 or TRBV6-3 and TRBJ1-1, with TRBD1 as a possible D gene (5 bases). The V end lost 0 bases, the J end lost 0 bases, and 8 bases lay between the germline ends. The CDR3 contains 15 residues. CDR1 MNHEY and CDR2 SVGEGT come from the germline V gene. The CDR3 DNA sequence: TGTGCCAGCAGTTACTCTCCAGGGATGAACACTGAAGCTTTCTTT. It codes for CASSYSPGMNTEAFF.